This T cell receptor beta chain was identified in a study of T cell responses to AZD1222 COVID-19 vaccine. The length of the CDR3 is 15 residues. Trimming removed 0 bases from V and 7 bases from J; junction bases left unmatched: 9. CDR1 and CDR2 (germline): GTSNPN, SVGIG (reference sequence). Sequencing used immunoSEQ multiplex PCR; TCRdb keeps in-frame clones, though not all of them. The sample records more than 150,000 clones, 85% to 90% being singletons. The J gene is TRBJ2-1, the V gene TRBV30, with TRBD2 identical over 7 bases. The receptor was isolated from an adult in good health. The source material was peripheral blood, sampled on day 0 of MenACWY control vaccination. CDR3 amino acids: CAWSVPGGRTNEQFF. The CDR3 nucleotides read TGTGCCTGGAGTGTACCGGGCGGGAGAACGAATGAGCAGTTCTTC.